This is a list of T cell receptor beta chains from one sample in a study of T cells after yellow fever vaccination. TCRdb independently ran MiXCR on the 5' RACE reads; one entry per CDR3 protein. This sample has about 130,000 distinct CDR3 sequences, with 8.9% found just once. This specimen was CD8+ T cells sorted from PBMCs, taken on the day of the yellow fever booster vaccination. These TCRs come from a man in his late teens or twenties who received the YFV17D yellow fever vaccine. Each CDR3 is given with its conserved first and last residue. Each record gives: V gene, CDR3 protein.

v_call: TRBV11-2; cdr3_aa: CASSLVASGDTQYF
v_call: TRBV7-9; cdr3_aa: CARAGTGGNEQFF
v_call: TRBV6-5; cdr3_aa: CASRPTGRNSPLHF
v_call: TRBV19; cdr3_aa: CATRDRSYEQYF
v_call: TRBV9; cdr3_aa: CASSSGTGGNQPLHF
v_call: TRBV7-9; cdr3_aa: CASSSGDRHTEAFF
v_call: TRBV20-1; cdr3_aa: CSARLTDRAPYEQYF
v_call: TRBV4-3; cdr3_aa: CASSQEVGQNYGYTF
v_call: TRBV12-3/TRBV12-4; cdr3_aa: CASSTTGVRDTEAFF
v_call: TRBV5-6; cdr3_aa: CASTSLGGETTGELFF
v_call: TRBV5-1; cdr3_aa: CASSLRGAADTQYF
v_call: TRBV11-3; cdr3_aa: CASSYGRGGNNEQFF
v_call: TRBV4-3; cdr3_aa: CASSQDPVGTGVQETQYF
v_call: TRBV29-1; cdr3_aa: CSVPLRTGKANYGYTF
v_call: TRBV11-2; cdr3_aa: CASSLIGGYIPDTQYF
v_call: TRBV6-6; cdr3_aa: CASSYLSSGGRFDEQFF
v_call: TRBV20-1; cdr3_aa: CSASWDRGLGNSPLHF
v_call: TRBV5-4; cdr3_aa: CASSGLPGLAGGLNEQFF
v_call: TRBV4-1; cdr3_aa: CASSQVAGGNTDTQYF
v_call: TRBV4-1; cdr3_aa: CASSTNHAGANTEAFF
v_call: TRBV19; cdr3_aa: CASSIGPGDYGYTF
v_call: TRBV24-1; cdr3_aa: CATSDWDTMSTDTQYF
v_call: TRBV20-1; cdr3_aa: CSAPWSGEQFF
v_call: TRBV6-2/TRBV6-3; cdr3_aa: CASSSGTSGGVTGELFF
v_call: TRBV4-1; cdr3_aa: CASSQEGPSERKQYF
v_call: TRBV12-3/TRBV12-4; cdr3_aa: CASSFAVVDTQYF
v_call: TRBV2; cdr3_aa: CASTGTGYTDTQYF
v_call: TRBV4-1; cdr3_aa: CATRSTAMNTEAFF
v_call: TRBV4-1; cdr3_aa: CASSQGQGETQYF
v_call: TRBV7-9; cdr3_aa: CASSRHWTIRDEQFF
v_call: TRBV4-2; cdr3_aa: CASSQEAGGPGDTQYF
v_call: TRBV12-3/TRBV12-4; cdr3_aa: CASSLGTVYGYTF
v_call: TRBV29-1; cdr3_aa: CSVDGGLDYGYTF
v_call: TRBV27; cdr3_aa: CASSQGVRNQPQHF
v_call: TRBV12-5; cdr3_aa: CASGSPNFETQYF
v_call: TRBV9; cdr3_aa: CASSVGGARTEAFF
v_call: TRBV10-3; cdr3_aa: CAISDQTEKDQPQHF
v_call: TRBV2; cdr3_aa: CASSMSGGFSNEQFF
v_call: TRBV4-2; cdr3_aa: CASSQETGPVNEQFF
v_call: TRBV5-1; cdr3_aa: CASRKDSVEAFF
v_call: TRBV6-2/TRBV6-3; cdr3_aa: CASSPTRQAPYGYTF
v_call: TRBV10-3; cdr3_aa: CAIRPGSGELFF
v_call: TRBV20-1; cdr3_aa: CSARDLAGGFSYEQYF
v_call: TRBV4-3; cdr3_aa: CASSPGWWQPQHF
v_call: TRBV4-1; cdr3_aa: CASSLGTGRAEAFF
v_call: TRBV6-5; cdr3_aa: CASSYSSSTDTQYF
v_call: TRBV7-6; cdr3_aa: CASSLDPPTTQYF
v_call: TRBV12-3/TRBV12-4; cdr3_aa: CASSWDRDSDTQYF
v_call: TRBV7-6; cdr3_aa: CASSPYSSYSDFGELFF
v_call: TRBV5-1; cdr3_aa: CASSWTGPRGDTGELFF
v_call: TRBV10-1; cdr3_aa: CASSQQGDQPQHF